Detailed here is one TCR beta chain. The antigen is unknown. This specimen comes from a study of cytomegalovirus exposure and HLA in healthy donors. Study results and limitations: An analysis that was carried out later associated 16,951 TCR beta sequences with HLA alleles at 0.05 false discovery rate. When the data were analyzed later, several of the most significant clusters appeared to be linked to common viral pathogens. The likely explanation for a cluster of highly shared sequence variants was sequencing artifact.

Primers included in the PCR were 60 Vbeta and 13 Jbeta primers. Repertoires were generated with immunoSEQ multiplex PCR, while TCRdb's copy carries only in-frame clones and drops some. The sample has 150,000 to 200,000 clones. With V trimmed by 2 bases and J by 1 base, 7 bases remained unmatched. This CDR3 has 17 amino acids. The germline V gene has CDR1 SGHNT and CDR2 YYREEE (reference sequence). The source is a woman between 55 and 75 years old in good health and CMV-seronegative. This chain connects TRBV5-4 to TRBJ2-2; 8 nucleotides agree with TRBD2. Sample: PBMCs. CDR3 DNA: TGTGCCAGCAGCTTAGGGACTAGTCCTTTGAACACCGGGGAGCTGTTTTTT. Residues: CASSLGTSPLNTGELFF.